The 26 T cell receptor beta chains below were found in one sample sequenced in a study of cytomegalovirus exposure and HLA in healthy donors. Both 60 Vbeta primers and 13 Jbeta primers went into the PCR. TCRdb's table, derived via immunoSEQ multiplex PCR, lists solely in-frame clones and lacks some. In the table there are about 180,000 clones, around 82% of which are singletons. Sequencing was carried out using PBMCs. The receptors stem from a man between 40 and 49 years old in good health and CMV-seronegative.

The V call is TRBV10-3, the J call TRBJ2-2; D is unresolved. Germline CDR1 is ENHRY and CDR2 is SYGVKD. The V end lost 4 bases, the J end lost 4 bases, and 7 bases lay between the germline ends. The CDR3 length is 13 residues. CDR3 region: CAISATGTGELFF. The CDR3 DNA reads TGTGCCATCAGTGCCACCGGCACCGGGGAGCTGTTTTTT.

The chain has TRBV7-9 and TRBJ1-4, with 8 bases that match TRBD1. Losses at the gene ends were 11 bases for V and 6 bases for J; bases not matched to a gene: 5. This CDR3 comprises 12 residues. Germline V CDR1 and CDR2: SEHNR, FQNEAQ (reference sequence). The CDR3 DNA reads as TGTGCCGTCAGGGGGCGTGATGAAAAACTGTTTTTT. Protein sequence: CAVRGRDEKLFF.

The V call is TRBV14, the J call TRBJ1-2, with a tentative D call TRBD1 (5 bases). The V gene lost 1 base and the J gene lost 4 bases, with 10 bases spanning the gap. CDR1 is SGHDN and CDR2 is FVKESK in the germline V gene. The CDR3 totals 14 residues. In DNA form, the CDR3 reads TGTGCCAGCAGCCAAGTAACAGGAGCCTATGGCTACACCTTC. It codes for CASSQVTGAYGYTF.

This rearrangement joins TRBV6-1 to TRBJ1-3; D not certain. From germline, CDR1 is MNHNS and CDR2 SASEGT. The V end lost 0 bases, the J end lost 3 bases, and 9 bases lay between the germline ends. This CDR3 has 15 amino acids. CDR3 region: CASSEAPSNGNTIYF. CDR3 sequence (DNA): TGTGCCAGCAGTGAAGCGCCCAGTAATGGAAACACCATATATTTT.

This chain connects TRBV4-3 to TRBJ2-1; 11 nucleotides line up with TRBD2. V gave up 2 bases and J gave up 5 bases; unmatched junction bases: 2. This CDR3 comprises 15 residues. Germline V gene sequence: CDR1 LGHNA, CDR2 YSLEER. The CDR3 here is CASSQTSGSHNEQFF. The DNA for the CDR3 is TGCGCCAGCAGCCAAACTAGCGGGAGCCACAATGAGCAGTTCTTC.

The V gene is TRBV4-3, the J gene TRBJ2-3; D unresolved. V was trimmed by 2 bases and J by 6 bases, leaving 9 bases between them. CDR3 size: 13 residues. CDR1 is LGHNA and CDR2 is YSLEER in the germline V gene. CDR3 amino acids: CASSQSRRDTQYF. CDR3 bases: TGCGCCAGCAGCCAATCAAGGCGGGATACGCAGTATTTT.

This rearrangement joins TRBV2 to TRBJ2-7; 8 positions agree with TRBD1. CDR3 length: 13 amino acids. V lost 8 bases, J lost 5 bases, and 8 bases stayed unmatched. CDR1 and CDR2 (germline): SNHLY, FYNNEI. CDR3 in amino acids: CASWRTGNHEQYF. The CDR3 DNA is TGTGCCAGCTGGAGGACAGGGAACCACGAGCAGTACTTC.

This clone was observed a few times. The V gene is TRBV6-4, the J gene TRBJ2-7, with no clear D. V was clipped by 2 bases and J by 7 bases, with 12 bases between them. Germline V lookup: CDR1 MRHNA, CDR2 SNTAGT. The CDR3 loop spans 13 amino acids. In DNA form, the CDR3 reads TGTGCCAGCAGTGACGGCGATTCCGGGGAGCAGTACTTC. This encodes CASSDGDSGEQYF.

This clone came up once. The V gene is TRBV5-1, the J gene TRBJ2-7, with D maybe TRBD2 (6 bases). CDR3 size: 15 residues. Germline loops: CDR1 SGHRS, CDR2 YFSETQ. Deletions cut 1 base from V and 1 base from J, with 12 bases between. The CDR3 here is CASSLLPSASYEQYF. DNA of the CDR3: TGCGCCAGCAGCTTGCTGCCTAGCGCATCCTACGAGCAGTACTTC. The full variable domain, in which reference TRBV5-1 and TRBJ2-7 provide the parts outside the CDR3, is KAGVTQTPRYLIKTRGQQVTLSCSPISGHRSVSWYQQTPGQGLQFLFEYFSETQRNKGNFPGRFSGRQFSNSRSEMNVSTLELGDSALYLCASSLLPSASYEQYFGPGTRLTVT.

The chain couples TRBV5-1 to TRBJ2-5, with 9 bases that match TRBD1. Germline CDR1 reads SGHRS; CDR2 reads YFSETQ. CDR3 size: 14 residues. With V trimmed by 4 bases and J by 4 bases, 5 bases remained unmatched. The CDR3 protein is CASSPGQGGETQYF. The CDR3 nucleotides read TGCGCCAGCAGCCCGGGACAGGGCGGAGAGACCCAGTACTTC.

This rearrangement joins TRBV5-1 to TRBJ2-7; D gene ambiguous. The CDR3 totals 11 residues. V lost 5 bases and J 5 bases, leaving 8 bases between the germline ends. CDR1 and CDR2 (germline): SGHRS, YFSETQ. The CDR3 sequence: CASRTSDEQYF. The CDR3 nucleotides are TGCGCCAGCAGGACTTCAGACGAGCAGTACTTC. Based on the CDR3 plus reference TRBV5-1 and TRBJ2-7, the full variable domain is KAGVTQTPRYLIKTRGQQVTLSCSPISGHRSVSWYQQTPGQGLQFLFEYFSETQRNKGNFPGRFSGRQFSNSRSEMNVSTLELGDSALYLCASRTSDEQYFGPGTRLTVT.

The chain couples TRBV27 to TRBJ2-3; D gene uncertain. The CDR3 runs to 17 residues. Germline V gene sequence: CDR1 MNHEY, CDR2 SMNVEV (reference sequence). With 3 bases removed from V and 4 bases from J, the gap between germline ends came to 20 bases. The DNA of the CDR3 is TGTGCCAGCAGTTTTGAAGGAGTTGGAGCTTTTGCAGATACGCAGTATTTT. It encodes CASSFEGVGAFADTQYF.

CDR3 DNA sequence: TGTGCCAGCAGCTCGGGACAGAGCTCTGGAAACACCATATATTTT. Its translation is CASSSGQSSGNTIYF. The chain has TRBV11-2 and TRBJ1-3; 7 bases fit TRBD1. The CDR3 runs to 15 residues. Germline V gene sequence: CDR1 SGHAT, CDR2 FQNNGV. Trimming cost V 4 bases and J 0 bases; bases outside gene matches: 3.

The chain recombines TRBV12-5 with TRBJ1-5; 10 nucleotides agree with TRBD1. The CDR3 spans 18 residues. V was pared by 1 base and J by 4 bases, with 10 bases of the junction left unmatched. Germline V gives CDR1 LGHNT, CDR2 FRNRAP. CDR3 in amino acids: CASGLDFRTGGFNQPQHF. As DNA, the CDR3 is TGTGCTAGTGGTTTGGACTTTAGGACAGGGGGGTTTAATCAGCCCCAGCATTTT.

The rearrangement links TRBV5-1 to TRBJ2-1; 11 nucleotides agree with TRBD2. The CDR3 sequence is 19 residues long. The J segment lost 5 bases and the V segment lost 1 base, leaving 14 bases of the junction unmatched. The germline gives CDR1 SGHRS, CDR2 YFSETQ. CDR3 protein: CASSLLGWEGLAVNNEQFF. The CDR3 coding sequence is TGCGCCAGCAGCTTGCTCGGCTGGGAGGGACTAGCGGTAAACAATGAGCAGTTCTTC.

The gene calls are TRBV6-5 and TRBJ1-2; the match to TRBD1 covers 7 bases. The CDR3 has 15 residues. Germline CDR1 reads MNHEY; CDR2 reads SVGAGI. Germline trimming cut 6 bases from V and 5 bases from J; bases unmatched to any gene: 12. For the CDR3, the DNA is TGTGCCAGCAGGGGACAGCTGCTTACGGCGTATGGCTACACCTTC. Translation gives CASRGQLLTAYGYTF.

This clone has a handful of counts. This chain connects TRBV19 to TRBJ1-1, with D perhaps TRBD1 (6 bases). This CDR3 spans 13 amino acids. Germline values: CDR1 LNHDA, CDR2 SQIVND (reference sequence). Trimming pared 6 bases from V and 0 bases from J, leaving 8 bases between. DNA for the CDR3: TGTGCCAGTAGGGGGGCTTTGAACACTGAAGCTTTCTTT. Its translation: CASRGALNTEAFF.

This chain connects TRBV5-1 to TRBJ2-2; TRBD2 matches 7 bases. Germline CDR1 and CDR2: SGHRS and YFSETQ. V trimming: 5 bases; J trimming: 9 bases; junction bases outside the gene matches: 16. This CDR3 is 16 amino acids long. CDR3 sequence: CASSPRTRLPPRELFF. CDR3 DNA: TGCGCCAGCAGTCCCAGGACTAGGCTACCCCCCCGGGAGCTGTTTTTT. Looking up the rest from reference TRBV5-1 and TRBJ2-2 gives the full variable domain: KAGVTQTPRYLIKTRGQQVTLSCSPISGHRSVSWYQQTPGQGLQFLFEYFSETQRNKGNFPGRFSGRQFSNSRSEMNVSTLELGDSALYLCASSPRTRLPPRELFFGEGSRLTVL.

V gene TRBV7-2 combines with J gene TRBJ2-6; no clear D. CDR1 SGHTA and CDR2 FQGNSA come from the germline V gene. V was trimmed by 5 bases and J by 4 bases, leaving 12 bases between them. The CDR3 is 15 residues long. The CDR3, as DNA: TGTGCCAGCAGCCCGACTGGCCCCGGGGCCAACGTCCTGACTTTC. The encoded protein is CASSPTGPGANVLTF.

The J gene is TRBJ2-1, the V gene TRBV5-1; 8 bases are shared with TRBD2. This CDR3 region has 14 residues. CDR1 is SGHRS, CDR2 YFSETQ, per germline. After removal of 5 bases from V and 2 bases from J, the junction contained 3 bases not matched to a gene. The chain's CDR3 is CASSGAGAYNEQFF. CDR3 nucleotides: TGCGCCAGCAGTGGAGCGGGGGCCTACAATGAGCAGTTCTTC.

The chain joins TRBV5-1 to TRBJ2-2; 13 nucleotides agree with TRBD2. The CDR3 is 19 amino acids. CDR1 SGHRS and CDR2 YFSETQ come from the germline V gene. The J segment lost 5 bases and the V segment lost 3 bases, leaving 13 bases of the junction unmatched. The CDR3 nucleotides read TGCGCCAGCAGCTCCCAGCCACAGACTAGCGGGAGGCGGACCGGGGAGCTGTTTTTT. Translation: CASSSQPQTSGRRTGELFF.

The chain employs TRBV18 and TRBJ2-3, with 9 bases lining up with TRBD1. This CDR3 spans 15 amino acids. The ends lost 3 bases at V and 4 bases at J; junction bases unmatched: 5. Looked up from germline, CDR1 is KGHSH and CDR2 is LQKENI. The CDR3 spells CASSPNRGRSDTQYF. The CDR3 DNA sequence: TGTGCCAGCTCACCCAACAGGGGGCGGTCAGATACGCAGTATTTT.

This sequence joins TRBV5-1 and TRBJ2-3; TRBD2 agrees at 10 bases. CDR3 length: 17 residues. Trimming cost V 4 bases and J 2 bases; bases outside gene matches: 10. CDR1 and CDR2 (germline): SGHRS, YFSETQ. In DNA, the CDR3 is TGCGCCAGCAGCCCGAGCGTAACTAGCGGGGACACAGATACGCAGTATTTT. Translated: CASSPSVTSGDTDTQYF. Variable domain in full (rest from reference TRBV5-1 and TRBJ2-3): KAGVTQTPRYLIKTRGQQVTLSCSPISGHRSVSWYQQTPGQGLQFLFEYFSETQRNKGNFPGRFSGRQFSNSRSEMNVSTLELGDSALYLCASSPSVTSGDTDTQYFGPGTRLTVL.

The V gene is TRBV5-4, the J gene TRBJ1-2, with TRBD1 matching 7 bases. J was trimmed by 8 bases and V by 0 bases; bases with no gene match: 4. The CDR3 sequence is 13 residues long. Germline CDR1 reads SGHNT; CDR2 reads YYREEE (reference sequence). The CDR3 DNA is TGTGCCAGCAGCTTGGGGACAGGATACGGCTACACCTTC. Translating gives CASSLGTGYGYTF.

This clone was seen once. The chain recombines TRBV18 with TRBJ2-7; a possible D gene is TRBD1 (6 bases). The CDR3 has 13 residues. V lost 4 bases, J lost 4 bases, and 11 bases lay in between. In germline, CDR1 is KGHSH, CDR2 LQKENI. CDR3 coding DNA: TGTGCCAGCTCACTAACCGACAGGTACGAGCAGTACTTC. Its protein is CASSLTDRYEQYF.

The chain links TRBV4-3 to TRBJ1-5, with 7 nucleotides matching TRBD1. Germline-derived CDR1 and CDR2 are LGHNA and YSLEER. The CDR3 contains 19 residues. V was clipped by 0 bases and J by 2 bases; unmatched bases: 13. CDR3 residues: CASSQDWGLTGYGNQPQHF. The CDR3 coding sequence is TGCGCCAGCAGCCAAGACTGGGGGCTGACAGGGTATGGCAATCAGCCCCAGCATTTT.